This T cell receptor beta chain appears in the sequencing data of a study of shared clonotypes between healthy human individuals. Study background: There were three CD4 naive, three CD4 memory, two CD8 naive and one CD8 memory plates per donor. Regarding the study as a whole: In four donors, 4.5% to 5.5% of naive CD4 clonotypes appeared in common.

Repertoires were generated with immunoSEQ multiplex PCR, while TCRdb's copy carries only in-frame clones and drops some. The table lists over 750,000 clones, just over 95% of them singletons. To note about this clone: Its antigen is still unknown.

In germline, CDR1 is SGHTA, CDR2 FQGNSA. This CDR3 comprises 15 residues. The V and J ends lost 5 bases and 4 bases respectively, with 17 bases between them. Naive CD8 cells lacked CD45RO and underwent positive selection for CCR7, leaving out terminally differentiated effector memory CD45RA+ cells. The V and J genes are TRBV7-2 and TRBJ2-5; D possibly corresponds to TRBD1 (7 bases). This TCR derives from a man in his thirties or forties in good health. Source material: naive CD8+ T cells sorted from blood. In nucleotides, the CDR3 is TGTGCCAGCAGCCCAGGGACAGTGGAGGGAGAGACCCAGTACTTC. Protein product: CASSPGTVEGETQYF.